Listed below are T cell receptor beta chains from one sample, sequenced in a study of memory CD4+ T cells and cytomegalovirus serostatus. The data were produced by immunoSEQ multiplex PCR, yet TCRdb's version contains in-frame clones alone and is incomplete. The sample has approximately 52,000 clones, about 78% seen once. Sequencing input: memory CD4+ T cells from blood. The receptors stem from an adult in good health and CMV-seronegative. Both conserved end residues are part of each CDR3. D genes are given only for firm matches. The size entry is marked missing in some rows and otherwise reads once, few, many or a size class.

d_gene: -
j_gene: TRBJ1-2
abundance: -
v_gene: TRBV30
CDR3nt: TGTGCCTGGAGTCCCCGGGGGGGATCCGGCTACACCTTC
CDR3aa: CAWSPRGGSGYTF

d_gene: -
j_gene: TRBJ2-7
abundance: -
v_gene: TRBV19
CDR3nt: TGTGCCAGTAGTTCCGAGACAGGAGCCTACGAGCAGTACTTC
CDR3aa: CASSSETGAYEQYF

d_gene: -
j_gene: TRBJ1-3
abundance: -
v_gene: TRBV5-1
CDR3nt: TGCGCCAGCAGCTTGGGTCCGCCTTCCTCTGGAAACACCATATATTTT
CDR3aa: CASSLGPPSSGNTIYF

d_gene: -
j_gene: TRBJ1-4
abundance: -
v_gene: TRBV5-4
CDR3nt: TGTGCCACCGGGGCCGGGACCTCTAATGAAAAACTGTTTTTT
CDR3aa: CATGAGTSNEKLFF

d_gene: -
j_gene: TRBJ1-2
abundance: -
v_gene: TRBV11-3
CDR3nt: TGTGCCAGCAACAATCAAGGAACGACAGAGAGCACCTTC
CDR3aa: CASNNQGTTESTF

d_gene: -
j_gene: TRBJ2-1
abundance: -
v_gene: TRBV9
CDR3nt: TGTGCCAGCAGCTCCGGACTAAACTCCTACAATGAGCAGTTCTTC
CDR3aa: CASSSGLNSYNEQFF

d_gene: -
j_gene: TRBJ2-7
abundance: few
v_gene: TRBV4-3
CDR3nt: TGCGCCAGCAGCCAAGAAGGGGGGACCTCCTACGAGCAGTACTTC
CDR3aa: CASSQEGGTSYEQYF

d_gene: -
j_gene: TRBJ2-7
abundance: -
v_gene: TRBV6-5
CDR3nt: TGTGCCAGCAGTTACTCTTCCGAGCAGTACTTC
CDR3aa: CASSYSSEQYF

d_gene: -
j_gene: TRBJ1-1
abundance: -
v_gene: TRBV10-3
CDR3nt: TGTGCCATCAGTGGGTACTCTGGACAGGAAGCTTTCTTT
CDR3aa: CAISGYSGQEAFF

d_gene: -
j_gene: TRBJ1-1
abundance: few
v_gene: TRBV2
CDR3nt: TGTGCCAGCAGTGCGAGGGGCAACACTGAAGCTTTCTTT
CDR3aa: CASSARGNTEAFF

d_gene: -
j_gene: TRBJ1-1
abundance: -
v_gene: TRBV11-3
CDR3nt: TGTGCCAGCAGCTTAGATGGCAGCATGAACACTGAAGCTTTCTTT
CDR3aa: CASSLDGSMNTEAFF

d_gene: TRBD1
j_gene: TRBJ2-6
abundance: -
v_gene: TRBV18
CDR3nt: TGTGCCAGCTCACCGGACAGGGTGGGGGCCAACGTCCTGACTTTC
CDR3aa: CASSPDRVGANVLTF

d_gene: -
j_gene: TRBJ1-4
abundance: -
v_gene: TRBV6-6
CDR3nt: TGTGCCAGCAGTTACTCACAGGGACGGAATGAAAAACTGTTTTTT
CDR3aa: CASSYSQGRNEKLFF

d_gene: -
j_gene: TRBJ2-6
abundance: -
v_gene: TRBV7-2
CDR3nt: TGTGCCAGCAGCCGGGTTGACTCTGGGGCCAACGTCCTGACTTTC
CDR3aa: CASSRVDSGANVLTF

d_gene: TRBD1
j_gene: TRBJ1-1
abundance: once
v_gene: TRBV5-4
CDR3nt: TGTGCCAGCAGCTGGGGGACAGGGGGCCTCGGCACTGAAGCTTTCTTT
CDR3aa: CASSWGTGGLGTEAFF

d_gene: TRBD2
j_gene: TRBJ2-1
abundance: -
v_gene: TRBV10-1
CDR3nt: TGCGCCAGCAGCTATACTAGCGGGGGGTACTACAATGAGCAGTTCTTC
CDR3aa: CASSYTSGGYYNEQFF

d_gene: -
j_gene: TRBJ2-6
abundance: -
v_gene: TRBV4-2
CDR3nt: TGTGCCAGCAGCCAAGAAGGTACGGGATCCGGGGCCAACGTCCTGACTTTC
CDR3aa: CASSQEGTGSGANVLTF